What follows describes a single TCR beta chain. What it binds is not known. This entry comes from a study of OX40 agonist ivuxolimab in advanced cancers. Overall study context: Those enrolled were roughly 80% male, with a mean age of around 57 years and ages from about 20 to 90. Study-level points and caveats: Normalized T-cell clonal expansion was also low in a subset of nonresponders.

With autoimmune disease history or systemic immunosuppression, patients were excluded. The study sampled blood at baseline, cycle 4 day 1, and cycle 7 day 1. Profiled with immunoSEQ multiplex PCR; TCRdb holds only in-frame clones, not every one. Of about 78,000 clones detected, about 90% appear once; the ten largest clones hold around 2.8%. Trimming cost V 1 base and J 3 bases, with 9 bases left between them. Germline assignment: CDR1 SGHTA and CDR2 FQGNSA. The CDR3 covers 14 residues. This specimen was CD4+ or CD8+ T cells sorted from blood, taken in a trial of the OX40 agonist ivuxolimab. The chain links TRBV7-2 to TRBJ1-2; D is unclear. The receptor comes from an adult with an advanced solid tumor such as melanoma, head and neck, liver or kidney cancer. The CDR3 sequence is CASSLGALDYGYTF. The CDR3 nucleotides read TGTGCCAGCAGCTTAGGGGCCTTAGACTATGGCTACACCTTC.